The 25 T cell receptor beta chains listed next were all sequenced from one sample in a study of T cell repertoires and Cas9 in healthy adults. The method was immunoSEQ multiplex PCR; TCRdb's version includes in-frame clones alone and lacks a portion of them. The sample records tens of thousands of clones, 85% to 95% being singletons. Sequencing input: CD4+ effector T cells (CD127+, CD25-, CD137-, CD154-) from PBMCs; culture status not recorded. All receptors derive from a human donor in good health.

The J gene is TRBJ2-7, the V gene TRBV5-4; TRBD2 agrees at 13 bases. The germline V gene encodes CDR1 SGHNT and CDR2 YYREEE (reference sequence). J lost 7 bases, V lost 3 bases, and 4 bases had no gene match. The CDR3 length is 14 residues. CDR3 sequence: CASSSGTSGNEQYV. The CDR3, as DNA: TGTGCCAGCAGCTCAGGGACTAGCGGGAATGAGCAGTACGTC.

J is TRBJ2-5 and V is TRBV15, with TRBD2 matching 7 bases. The CDR3 covers 14 residues. Trimming removed 2 bases from V and 7 bases from J; junction bases left unmatched: 7. Germline-derived CDR1 and CDR2 are LNHNV and YYDKDF (reference sequence). CDR3 DNA: TGTGCCACCAGCAGACCCAGCGGGGAGGGGACCCAGTACTTC. Translation gives CATSRPSGEGTQYF.

The J gene is TRBJ2-5, the V gene TRBV5-5; D gene uncertain. Matching the DNA end better, TRBJ2-7 makes the J call doubtful. CDR3 size: 14 residues. Germline CDR1 SGHKS, CDR2 YYEKEE (reference sequence). DNA of the CDR3: TGTGCCAGCAGCTCTGGTCTGGGTCTCTACGAGCAGTACTTC. It yields the protein CASSSGLGLYEQYF.

The rearrangement links TRBV12-5 to TRBJ1-1; 8 nucleotides match TRBD1. The CDR3 sequence is 12 residues long. The ends lost 5 bases at V and 9 bases at J; junction bases unmatched: 5. Looked up from germline, CDR1 is LGHNT and CDR2 is FRNRAP. The CDR3 coding sequence is TGTGCTAGTGGTCACTCCAGGGGGCAAGCTTTCTTT. It encodes CASGHSRGQAFF.

The CDR3 DNA reads TGTGCCAGCAGCTCCACCAGGCGAAATCAGCCCCAGCATTTT. This translates into CASSSTRRNQPQHF. The chain uses TRBV28 and TRBJ1-5, with D uncertain. CDR1 is MDHEN, CDR2 SYDVKM, per germline. The CDR3 is 14 residues long. V was trimmed by 6 bases and J by 4 bases, leaving 13 bases between them.

This chain links TRBV6-6 with TRBJ2-7; D not resolved. Germline values: CDR1 MNHNY, CDR2 SVGAGI (reference sequence). CDR3 length: 14 residues. Trimming removed 0 bases at V and 1 base at J, with 7 bases between. CDR3 protein: CASSYSRESYEQYV. CDR3 DNA: TGTGCCAGCAGTTACTCCCGTGAATCCTACGAGCAGTACGTC.

The rearrangement uses TRBV2 and TRBJ1-5; D gene unclear. The CDR3 runs to 12 residues. Germline values: CDR1 SNHLY, CDR2 FYNNEI. The germline V and J ends were trimmed by 1 base and 7 bases, with 5 bases remaining between them. In DNA form, the CDR3 reads TGTGCCAGCAGTGAAGGGTTCCAGCCCCAGCATTTT. Amino acid sequence: CASSEGFQPQHF.

DNA for the CDR3: TGTGCCAGTACGACTAGCGGGATAAACAATGAGCAGTTCTTC. Translated: CASTTSGINNEQFF. This sequence joins TRBV6-1 and TRBJ2-1; 11 bases align to TRBD2. Losses at the gene ends were 9 bases for V and 5 bases for J; bases not matched to a gene: 6. CDR1 and CDR2 (germline): MNHNS, SASEGT. The CDR3 length is 14 residues.

The rearrangement joins TRBV19 to TRBJ2-7; D may be TRBD1 (5 bases). This CDR3 has 14 residues. CDR1 and CDR2 (germline): LNHDA, SQIVND (reference sequence). Deletions cut 5 bases from V and 2 bases from J, with 13 bases between. CDR3 residues: CASSAKGFPYEQYF. The CDR3 DNA is TGTGCCAGTAGTGCAAAGGGGTTCCCCTACGAGCAGTACTTC.

As concerns this clone: This specimen includes other DNA sequences encoding the same CDR3. This chain connects TRBV5-1 to TRBJ2-1; no clear D gene. The V gene lost 4 bases and the J gene lost 2 bases, with 13 bases spanning the gap. In germline, CDR1 is SGHRS, CDR2 YFSETQ. CDR3 length: 15 amino acids. The CDR3 loop reads CASSPFQYPYNEQFF. CDR3 bases: TGCGCCAGCAGCCCCTTCCAATACCCCTACAATGAGCAGTTCTTC.

The chain carries TRBV5-6 and TRBJ2-5, with D unclear. The CDR3 length is 11 residues. V was clipped by 7 bases and J by 5 bases, with 9 bases between them. Looked up from germline, CDR1 is SGHDT and CDR2 is YYEEEE. The CDR3 region has the DNA TGTGCCAGCGCCCTTTCGGAGACCCAGTACTTC. Its protein product is CASALSETQYF.

V usage is TRBV5-6 and J usage is TRBJ2-7; 8 bases map to TRBD1. The germline V gene has CDR1 SGHDT and CDR2 YYEEEE. CDR3 length equals 12 residues. The J segment lost 9 bases and the V segment lost 4 bases, leaving 6 bases of the junction unmatched. The CDR3, as DNA: TGTGCCAGCAGCCTCTCAGGGGGCGGGCAGTACTTC. This gives the protein CASSLSGGGQYF.

J is TRBJ2-1 and V is TRBV11-1, with no clear D. This CDR3 is 13 amino acids long. V was clipped by 0 bases and J by 7 bases, with 7 bases between them. Germline V gene sequence: CDR1 SGHAT, CDR2 FQDESV (reference sequence). In DNA form, the CDR3 reads TGTGCCAGCAGCTTAGCACTTTTGAATGAGCAGTTCTTC. It is translated as CASSLALLNEQFF.

This clone appeared a single time. V gene TRBV28 combines with J gene TRBJ2-7; 9 bases map to TRBD1. The length of the CDR3 is 11 residues. CDR1 MDHEN and CDR2 SYDVKM come from the germline V gene. This CDR3 reads CATGQGNEQYV. CDR3 nucleotides: TGTGCGACGGGACAGGGCAACGAGCAGTACGTC.

The V call is TRBV7-2, the J call TRBJ1-4; no definite D call. Trimming pared 5 bases from V and 6 bases from J, leaving 22 bases between. The CDR3 is 17 amino acids. From germline, CDR1 is SGHTA and CDR2 FQGNSA. The CDR3 sequence: CASSLNPTTVSDEKLFF. In DNA form, the CDR3 reads TGTGCCAGCAGCCTGAACCCGACCACAGTGTCGGATGAAAAACTGTTTTTT. Full variable domain (outside the CDR3, taken from reference TRBV7-2 and TRBJ1-4): GAGVSQSPSNKVTEKGKDVELRCDPISGHTALYWYRQSLGQGLEFLIYFQGNSAPDKSGLPSDRFSAERTGGSVSTLTIQRTQQEDSAVYLCASSLNPTTVSDEKLFFGSGTQLSVL.

The chain has TRBV19 and TRBJ2-3, with TRBD2 identical over 9 bases. The CDR3 sequence is 16 residues long. The germline V gene has CDR1 LNHDA and CDR2 SQIVND (reference sequence). J lost 6 bases, V lost 5 bases, and 12 bases had no gene match. CDR3 protein: CASSPAGGPRMDTQYF. CDR3 nucleotide sequence: TGTGCCAGTAGTCCTGCGGGAGGGCCACGGATGGATACGCAGTATTTT.

The chain employs TRBV6-5 and TRBJ2-2, with 7 bases matching TRBD1. Germline values: CDR1 MNHEY, CDR2 SVGAGI. With 8 bases clipped from V and 0 bases from J, the junction kept 3 bases outside the gene matches. CDR3 length: 14 amino acids. DNA of the CDR3: TGTGCCAGCTCACAGGGGTCGAACACCGGGGAGCTGTTTTTT. Its protein is CASSQGSNTGELFF.

This chain links TRBV10-2 with TRBJ1-5; 7 nucleotides align to TRBD1. The CDR3 runs 14 residues. Germline V CDR1 and CDR2: WSHSY, SAAADI. Trimming took 3 bases from V and 7 from J; bases not matched to a gene: 6. The CDR3 DNA follows: TGCGCCAGCAGTGACGACAGGGACGGCCAGCCCCAGCATTTT. This translates into CASSDDRDGQPQHF.

This chain joins TRBV7-2 and TRBJ2-7; tentatively, D is TRBD1 or TRBD2 (5 bases each). V lost 9 bases, J lost 1 base, and 16 bases lay in between. Per germline, CDR1 SGHTA and CDR2 FQGNSA. CDR3 length: 14 residues. The CDR3 DNA follows: TGTGCCAGTTCAACGGGACGCGGATCCTACGAGCAGTACTTC. This codes for CASSTGRGSYEQYF. Full variable domain (rest looked up from reference TRBV7-2 and TRBJ2-7): GAGVSQSPSNKVTEKGKDVELRCDPISGHTALYWYRQSLGQGLEFLIYFQGNSAPDKSGLPSDRFSAERTGGSVSTLTIQRTQQEDSAVYLCASSTGRGSYEQYFGPGTRLTVT.

This clone was recorded only once. The chain joins TRBV6-6 to TRBJ1-2, with D unresolved. Germline CDR1 MNHNY, CDR2 SVGAGI (reference sequence). Trimming stripped 0 bases from V and 8 bases from J, with 16 bases between. This CDR3 spans 15 amino acids. Written as DNA, the CDR3 is TGTGCCAGCAGTTACTCGTTTCGGGCCGAGAGAGGCTACACCTTC. Its protein product is CASSYSFRAERGYTF.

CDR3 protein: CASSVAPSGGQETQYF. The CDR3 DNA follows: TGTGCCAGCAGCGTAGCCCCTAGCGGGGGCCAAGAGACCCAGTACTTC. This chain links TRBV9 with TRBJ2-5; 10 nucleotides agree with TRBD2. Germline CDR1 SGDLS, CDR2 YYNGEE. The CDR3 sequence is 16 residues long. The V gene end was trimmed by 0 bases and the J gene end by 1 base; junction bases not matched to a gene: 3.

J is TRBJ2-3 and V is TRBV15, with D possibly matching TRBD1 (5 bases). With 0 bases removed from V and 2 bases from J, the gap between germline ends came to 9 bases. The CDR3 sequence is 15 residues long. CDR1 and CDR2 (germline): LNHNV, YYDKDF (reference sequence). CDR3 in amino acids: CATSRDLTVTDTQYF. CDR3 nucleotide sequence: TGTGCCACCAGCAGAGATCTGACAGTCACAGATACGCAGTATTTT.

CDR3 in amino acids: CASRTIQGISGNTIYF. In DNA, the CDR3 is TGTGCCAGCAGGACAATACAGGGGATCTCTGGAAACACCATATATTTT. The chain has TRBV11-2 and TRBJ1-3; 7 bases line up with TRBD1. The CDR3 length is 16 residues. J gave up 0 bases and V 6 bases, and 8 bases lay outside the gene matches. CDR1 and CDR2 from the germline V gene are SGHAT and FQNNGV.

This clone was detected a few times. CDR3 protein: CASSLSGTTYGYTF. CDR3 sequence (DNA): TGTGCCAGCAGCCTATCAGGGACGACCTATGGCTACACCTTC. This sequence joins TRBV5-4 and TRBJ1-2; D is perhaps TRBD1 (5 bases). The V end was cut by 4 bases, the J end by 4 bases, with 14 bases between. Germline CDR1 is SGHNT and CDR2 is YYREEE (reference sequence). The CDR3 length is 14 residues. Drawing the rest from reference TRBV5-4 and TRBJ1-2, the complete variable domain is ETGVTQSPTHLIKTRGQQVTLRCSSQSGHNTVSWYQQALGQGPQFIFQYYREEENGRGNFPPRFSGLQFPNYSSELNVNALELDDSALYLCASSLSGTTYGYTFGSGTRLTVV.

The chain uses TRBV2 and TRBJ2-5, with D unclear. The CDR3 is made up of 12 amino acids. The V gene lost 5 bases and the J gene lost 9 bases, with 13 bases spanning the gap. Per the germline V gene, CDR1 is SNHLY and CDR2 is FYNNEI. The CDR3 here is CASSSESAPQYF. In DNA, the CDR3 is TGTGCCAGCAGTTCAGAGAGTGCGCCCCAGTACTTC.